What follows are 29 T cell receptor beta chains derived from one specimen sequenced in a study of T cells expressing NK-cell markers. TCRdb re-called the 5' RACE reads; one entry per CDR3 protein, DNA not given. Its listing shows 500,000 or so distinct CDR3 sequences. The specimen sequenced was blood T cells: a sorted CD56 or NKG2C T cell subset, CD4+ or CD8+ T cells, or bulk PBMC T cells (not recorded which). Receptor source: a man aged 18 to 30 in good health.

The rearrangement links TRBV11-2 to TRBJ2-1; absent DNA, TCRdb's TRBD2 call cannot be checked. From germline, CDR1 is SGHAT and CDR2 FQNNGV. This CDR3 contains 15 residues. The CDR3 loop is CASSGLAGVVNEQFF. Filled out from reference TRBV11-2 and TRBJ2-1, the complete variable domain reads EAGVAQSPRYKIIEKRQSVAFWCNPISGHATLYWYQQILGQGPKLLIQFQNNGVVDDSQLPKDRFSAERLKGVDSTLKIQPAKLEDSAVYLCASSGLAGVVNEQFFGPGTRLTVL.

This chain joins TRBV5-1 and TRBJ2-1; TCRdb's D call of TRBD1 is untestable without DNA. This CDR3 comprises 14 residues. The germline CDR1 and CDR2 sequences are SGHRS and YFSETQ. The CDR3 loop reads CASSPGQVNNEQFF.

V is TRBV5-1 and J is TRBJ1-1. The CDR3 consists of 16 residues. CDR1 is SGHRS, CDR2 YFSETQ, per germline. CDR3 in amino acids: CASSFWQARSGTEAFF.

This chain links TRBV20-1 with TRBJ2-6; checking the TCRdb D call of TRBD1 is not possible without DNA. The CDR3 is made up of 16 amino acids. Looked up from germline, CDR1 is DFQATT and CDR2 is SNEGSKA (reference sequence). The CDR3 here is CSAPPYLPSGANVLTF.

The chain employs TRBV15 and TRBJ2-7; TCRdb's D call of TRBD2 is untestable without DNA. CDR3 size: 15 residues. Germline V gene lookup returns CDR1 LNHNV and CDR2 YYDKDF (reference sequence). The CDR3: CATSRSGGRGKEQYF.

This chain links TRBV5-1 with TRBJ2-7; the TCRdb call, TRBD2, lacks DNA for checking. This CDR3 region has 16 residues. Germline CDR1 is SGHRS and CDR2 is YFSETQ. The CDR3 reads CASSLEVSSGRIEQYF.

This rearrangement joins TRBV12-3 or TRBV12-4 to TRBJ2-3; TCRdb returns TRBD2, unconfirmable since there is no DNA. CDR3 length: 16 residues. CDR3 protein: CASSLAGLVEADTQYF.

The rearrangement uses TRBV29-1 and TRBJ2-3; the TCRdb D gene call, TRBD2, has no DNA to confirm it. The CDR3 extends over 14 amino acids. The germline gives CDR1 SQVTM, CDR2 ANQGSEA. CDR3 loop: CSLNGETSTDTQYF.

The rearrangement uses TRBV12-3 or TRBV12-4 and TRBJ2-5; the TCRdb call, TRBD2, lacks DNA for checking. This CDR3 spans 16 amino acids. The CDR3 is CASSLGAGGPMETQYF.

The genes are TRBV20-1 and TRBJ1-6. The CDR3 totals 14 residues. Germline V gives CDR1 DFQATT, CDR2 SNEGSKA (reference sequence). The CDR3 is CSARAAIAGSPLHF.

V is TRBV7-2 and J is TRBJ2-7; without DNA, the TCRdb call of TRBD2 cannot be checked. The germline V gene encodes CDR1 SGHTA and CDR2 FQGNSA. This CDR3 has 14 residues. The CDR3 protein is CASSLMTLAGEQYF.

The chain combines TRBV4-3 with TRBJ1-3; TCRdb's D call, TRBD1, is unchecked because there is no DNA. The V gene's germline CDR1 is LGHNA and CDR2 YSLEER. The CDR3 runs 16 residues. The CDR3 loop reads CASSQGDGYSGNTIYF.

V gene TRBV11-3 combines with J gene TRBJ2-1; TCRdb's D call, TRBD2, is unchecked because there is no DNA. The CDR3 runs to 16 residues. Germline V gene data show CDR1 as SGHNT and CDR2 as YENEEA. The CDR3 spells CASSRLAGLGSGEQFF. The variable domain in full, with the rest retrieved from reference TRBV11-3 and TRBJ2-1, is EAGVVQSPRYKIIEKKQPVAFWCNPISGHNTLYWYLQNLGQGPELLIRYENEEAVDDSQLPKDRFSAERLKGVDSTLKIQPAELGDSAVYLCASSRLAGLGSGEQFFGPGTRLTVL.

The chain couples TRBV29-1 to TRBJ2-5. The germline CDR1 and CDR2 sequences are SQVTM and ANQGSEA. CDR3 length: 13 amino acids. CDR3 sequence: CSVGPVAEETQYF. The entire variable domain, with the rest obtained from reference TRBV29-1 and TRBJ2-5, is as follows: SAVISQKPSRDICQRGTSLTIQCQVDSQVTMMFWYRQQPGQSLTLIATANQGSEATYESGFVIDKFPISRPNLTFSTLTVSNMSPEDSSIYLCSVGPVAEETQYFGPGTRLLVL.

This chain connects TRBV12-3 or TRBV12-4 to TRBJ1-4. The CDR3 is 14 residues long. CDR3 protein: CASSLGTTGEKLFF.

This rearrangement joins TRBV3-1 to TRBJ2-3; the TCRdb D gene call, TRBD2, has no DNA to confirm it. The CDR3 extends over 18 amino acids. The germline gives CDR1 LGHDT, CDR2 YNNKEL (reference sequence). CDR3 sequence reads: CASSYVWGLAGEGNTQYF.

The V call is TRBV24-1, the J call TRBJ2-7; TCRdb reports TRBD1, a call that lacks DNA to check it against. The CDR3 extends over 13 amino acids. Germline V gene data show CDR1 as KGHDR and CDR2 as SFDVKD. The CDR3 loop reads CATSATGFYEQYF.

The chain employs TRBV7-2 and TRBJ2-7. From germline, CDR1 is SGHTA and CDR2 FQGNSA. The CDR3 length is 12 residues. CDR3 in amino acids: CASSLVKREQYF.

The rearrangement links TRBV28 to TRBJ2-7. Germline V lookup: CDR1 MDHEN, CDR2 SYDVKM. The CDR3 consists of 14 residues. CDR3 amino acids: CASRQDRLSYEQYF.

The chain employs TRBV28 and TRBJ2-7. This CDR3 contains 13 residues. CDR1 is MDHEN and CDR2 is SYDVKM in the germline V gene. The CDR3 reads CASSWGSSYEQYF. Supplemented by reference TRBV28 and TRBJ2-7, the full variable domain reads DVKVTQSSRYLVKRTGEKVFLECVQDMDHENMFWYRQDPGLGLRLIYFSYDVKMKEKGDIPEGYSVSREKKERFSLILESASTNQTSMYLCASSWGSSYEQYFGPGTRLTVT.

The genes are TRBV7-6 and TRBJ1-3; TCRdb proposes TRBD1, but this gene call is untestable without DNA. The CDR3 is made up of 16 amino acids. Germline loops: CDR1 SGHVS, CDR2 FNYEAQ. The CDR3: CASSLGQGAVGNTIYF.

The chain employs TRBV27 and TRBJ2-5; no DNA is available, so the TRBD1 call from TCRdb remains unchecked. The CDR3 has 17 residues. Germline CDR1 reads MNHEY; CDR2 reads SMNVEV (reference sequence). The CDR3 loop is CASSFWRGPALQETQYF.

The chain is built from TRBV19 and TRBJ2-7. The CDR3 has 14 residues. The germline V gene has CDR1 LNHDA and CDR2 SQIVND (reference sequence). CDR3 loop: CASSMTDETYEQYF.

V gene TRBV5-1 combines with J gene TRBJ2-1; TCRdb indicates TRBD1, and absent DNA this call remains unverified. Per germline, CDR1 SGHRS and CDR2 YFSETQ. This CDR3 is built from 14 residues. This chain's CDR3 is CASSLGAAPNEQFF.

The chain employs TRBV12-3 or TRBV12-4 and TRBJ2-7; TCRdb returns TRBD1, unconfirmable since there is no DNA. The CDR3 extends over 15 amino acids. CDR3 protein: CASSLTGQGPYEQYF.

CDR3 residues: CSVAGHLNTGELFF. The J gene is TRBJ2-2, the V gene TRBV29-1; TCRdb indicates TRBD1, and absent DNA this call remains unverified. The CDR3 has 14 residues. Per germline, CDR1 SQVTM and CDR2 ANQGSEA.

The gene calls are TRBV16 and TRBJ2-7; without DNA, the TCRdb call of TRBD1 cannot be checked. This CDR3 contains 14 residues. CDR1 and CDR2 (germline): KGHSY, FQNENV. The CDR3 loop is CASSQLQGTYEQYF.

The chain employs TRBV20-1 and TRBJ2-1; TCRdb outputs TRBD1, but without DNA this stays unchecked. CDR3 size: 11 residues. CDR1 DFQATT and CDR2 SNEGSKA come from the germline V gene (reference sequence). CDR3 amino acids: CSASRAKKQFF.

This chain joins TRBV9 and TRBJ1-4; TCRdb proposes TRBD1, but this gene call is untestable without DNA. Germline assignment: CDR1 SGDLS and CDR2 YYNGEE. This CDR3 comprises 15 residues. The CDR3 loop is CASSGGTLGQEKLFF.